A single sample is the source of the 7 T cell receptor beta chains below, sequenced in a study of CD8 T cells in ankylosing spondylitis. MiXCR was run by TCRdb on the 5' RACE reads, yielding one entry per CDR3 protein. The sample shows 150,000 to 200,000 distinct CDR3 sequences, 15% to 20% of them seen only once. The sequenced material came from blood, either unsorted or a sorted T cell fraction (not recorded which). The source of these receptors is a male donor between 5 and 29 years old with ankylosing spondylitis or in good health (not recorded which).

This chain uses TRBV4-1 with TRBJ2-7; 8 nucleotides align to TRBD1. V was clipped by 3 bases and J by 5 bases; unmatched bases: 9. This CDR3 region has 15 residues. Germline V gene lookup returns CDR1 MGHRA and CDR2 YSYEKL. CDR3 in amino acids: CASSHPGQGANEQYF. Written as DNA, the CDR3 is TGCGCCAGCAGCCACCCTGGACAGGGTGCCAACGAGCAGTACTTC.

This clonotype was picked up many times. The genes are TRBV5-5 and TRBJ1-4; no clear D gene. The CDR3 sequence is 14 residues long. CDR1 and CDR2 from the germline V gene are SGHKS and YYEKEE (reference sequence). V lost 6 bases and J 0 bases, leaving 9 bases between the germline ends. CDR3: CASTQGSTNEKLFF. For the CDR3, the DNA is TGTGCCAGCACCCAAGGATCAACTAATGAAAAACTGTTTTTT.

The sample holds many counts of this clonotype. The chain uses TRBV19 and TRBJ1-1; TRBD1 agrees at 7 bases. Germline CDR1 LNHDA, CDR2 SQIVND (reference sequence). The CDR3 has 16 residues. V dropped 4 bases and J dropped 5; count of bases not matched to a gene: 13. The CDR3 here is CASSTRQGLLGTEAFF. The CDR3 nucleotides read TGTGCCAGTAGTACGCGACAGGGACTCCTTGGGACTGAAGCTTTCTTT.

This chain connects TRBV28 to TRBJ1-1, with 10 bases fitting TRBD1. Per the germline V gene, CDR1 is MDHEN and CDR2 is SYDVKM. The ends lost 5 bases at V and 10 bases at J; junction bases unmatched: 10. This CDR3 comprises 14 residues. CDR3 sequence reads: CASSPTGQGNGAFF. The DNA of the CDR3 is TGTGCCAGCAGTCCAACGGGACAGGGGAATGGAGCTTTCTTT.

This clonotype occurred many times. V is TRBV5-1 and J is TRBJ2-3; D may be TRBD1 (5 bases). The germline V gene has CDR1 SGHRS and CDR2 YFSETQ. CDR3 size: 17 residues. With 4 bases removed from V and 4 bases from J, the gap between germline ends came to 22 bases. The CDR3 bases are TGCGCCAGCAGCCCTGGCGGCAGGGAACGAAGGGCAGATACGCAGTATTTT. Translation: CASSPGGRERRADTQYF.

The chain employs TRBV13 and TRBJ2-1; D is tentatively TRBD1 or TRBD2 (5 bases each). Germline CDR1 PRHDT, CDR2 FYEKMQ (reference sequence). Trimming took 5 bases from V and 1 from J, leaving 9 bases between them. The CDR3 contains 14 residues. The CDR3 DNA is TGTGCCAGCAGCGTCGAGGGGTCCTACAATGAGCAGTTCTTC. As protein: CASSVEGSYNEQFF.

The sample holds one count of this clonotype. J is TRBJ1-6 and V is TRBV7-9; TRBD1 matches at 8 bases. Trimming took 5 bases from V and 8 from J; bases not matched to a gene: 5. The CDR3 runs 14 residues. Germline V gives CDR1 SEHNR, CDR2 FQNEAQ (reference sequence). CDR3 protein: CASSTTTGDSPLHF. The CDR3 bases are TGTGCCAGCAGCACCACGACAGGGGATTCACCCCTCCACTTT.